The 30 T cell receptor beta chains below were found in one sample sequenced in a study of regulatory T cells in long-lasting Graves disease (dated by TCRdb to about 2021). The library was obtained by multiplex PCR. The sequencer was an Illumina HiSeq 4000. iRepertoire HTBI primers and Arm-PCR amplification of CDR3 regions were used to construct TCR beta libraries. TCRdb reworked the public reads: Q25 trimming with fastp, MiXCR clone assembly, productive beta chains retained. Records with the same CDR3 protein are collapsed into one entry carrying the most frequent genes and DNA. Recorded for this sample are about half a million distinct CDR3 sequences; approximately 23% of them occurred a single time. The ten largest clones take up over 10% of the sample. This specimen's time point label, per the study, means: persistent/refractory GD, antithyroid drugs over 5 years with positive TRAb. For both TCR sequencing and RNA sequencing, RNA was extracted from PBMCs in TRIzol.

The sequencing here drew on peripheral blood mononuclear cells (PBMCs), taken when the disease was refractory, from a patient treated with antithyroid drugs. These receptors were collected from a female donor with Graves disease.

This chain joins TRBV6-5 and TRBJ2-6; D gene uncertain. The germline V and J ends were trimmed by 6 bases and 1 base, with 13 bases remaining between them. Germline values: CDR1 MNHEY, CDR2 SVGAGI. The CDR3 is made up of 16 amino acids. DNA of the CDR3: TGTGCCAGCAGCCGACGTGTCATATCTGGGGCCAACGTCCTGACTTTC. The encoded protein is CASSRRVISGANVLTF.

Only a few counts were recorded for this clonotype. The chain links TRBV3-1 to TRBJ1-1; tentatively, D is TRBD1 (5 bases). The CDR3 consists of 12 residues. Trimming took off 6 bases at V and 10 bases at J, with 15 bases between the two ends. Germline assignment: CDR1 LGHDT and CDR2 YNNKEL (reference sequence). CDR3: CASRGNGGTAFF. CDR3 in DNA: TGTGCCAGCAGGGGGAACGGGGGTACAGCTTTCTTT.

This clonotype was counted once. V is TRBV12-3 or TRBV12-4 and J is TRBJ2-5, with no clear D. Trimming took 5 bases from V and 0 from J, leaving 13 bases between them. The length of the CDR3 is 15 residues. CDR3 DNA sequence: TGTGCCAGCAGTCCAAATTATCAGTACCAAGAGACCCAGTACTTC. Protein sequence: CASSPNYQYQETQYF.

This clonotype was seen many times. The V gene is TRBV7-3, the J gene TRBJ2-7; D possibly matches TRBD1 or TRBD2 (6 bases each). V lost 5 bases, J lost 7 bases, and 21 bases lay in between. CDR1 is SGHTA, CDR2 FQGTGA, per germline. The CDR3 consists of 15 residues. This CDR3 reads CASSPQGGQGGEQYF. In DNA, the CDR3 is TGTGCCAGCAGCCCCCAAGGGGGGCAAGGGGGGGAGCAGTACTTC.

This clonotype occurred many times. The J gene is TRBJ1-3, the V gene TRBV12-3 or TRBV12-4; the match to TRBD1 covers 7 bases. This CDR3 has 16 amino acids. The J segment lost 2 bases and the V segment lost 4 bases, leaving 8 bases of the junction unmatched. The chain's CDR3 is CASSSRTGGTGNTIYF. The CDR3 nucleotides read TGTGCCAGCAGTTCTAGGACAGGAGGGACTGGAAACACCATATATTTT.

This clonotype has only a few counts. The V call is TRBV30, the J call TRBJ2-7; D perhaps matches TRBD1 (5 bases). CDR1 and CDR2 from the germline V gene are GTSNPN and SVGIG (reference sequence). V was shortened by 2 bases and J by 0 bases, with 8 bases between the two germline ends. The CDR3 runs 13 residues. The CDR3 loop is CAWSPGNSYEQYF. The CDR3 DNA sequence: TGTGCCTGGAGTCCAGGGAACTCCTACGAGCAGTACTTC.

Note on this clonotype: Germline and junction disagree at one end, which may indicate a read error. J is TRBJ2-1 and V is TRBV28; D remains ambiguous. The CDR3 covers 14 residues. Germline V gene sequence: CDR1 MDHEN, CDR2 SYDVKM. Here the CDR3 reads CTSRRFWGRDEQFF. The CDR3 nucleotides are TGTACCAGCAGACGATTTTGGGGAAGGGATGAGCAGTTCTTC. Drawing the rest from reference TRBV28 and TRBJ2-1, the complete variable domain is DVKVTQSSRYLVKRTGEKVFLECVQDMDHENMFWYRQDPGLGLRLIYFSYDVKMKEKGDIPEGYSVSREKKERFSLILESASTNQTSMYLCTSRRFWGRDEQFFGPGTRLTVL.

The chain has TRBV7-2 and TRBJ2-7; TRBD2 matches 7 bases. The CDR3 length is 14 residues. Trimming took 1 base from V and 6 from J; bases not matched to a gene: 6. Germline values: CDR1 SGHTA, CDR2 FQGNSA. The CDR3 loop is CASSLGNSGSEQYF. CDR3 in DNA: TGTGCCAGCAGCTTAGGCAATAGCGGGTCCGAGCAGTACTTC.

This sequence joins TRBV5-4 and TRBJ1-5; TRBD1 aligns across 8 bases. Trimming cost V 3 bases and J 7 bases; bases outside gene matches: 6. This CDR3 contains 14 residues. Per the germline V gene, CDR1 is SGHNT and CDR2 is YYREEE (reference sequence). CDR3 DNA: TGTGCCAGCAGCTCGGACAGGGCGATGCAGCCCCAGCATTTT. It codes for CASSSDRAMQPQHF. The full variable domain, with the rest looked up from reference TRBV5-4 and TRBJ1-5, is ETGVTQSPTHLIKTRGQQVTLRCSSQSGHNTVSWYQQALGQGPQFIFQYYREEENGRGNFPPRFSGLQFPNYSSELNVNALELDDSALYLCASSSDRAMQPQHFGDGTRLSIL.

This clonotype occurred many times. DNA for the CDR3: TGTGCCAGCAGTTTATCGGGATGGGGCACCTTC. Its translation: CASSLSGWGTF. The chain carries TRBV12-3 or TRBV12-4 and TRBJ1-2; D gene uncertain. The germline V and J ends were trimmed by 2 bases and 13 bases, with 11 bases remaining between them. The CDR3 loop spans 11 amino acids.

This clonotype has only a few counts. The chain has TRBV7-8 and TRBJ1-3; tentatively, D is TRBD1 (6 bases). This CDR3 is 16 amino acids long. CDR1 is SGHVS and CDR2 is FQNEAQ in the germline V gene. V was shortened by 1 base and J by 0 bases, with 10 bases between the two germline ends. DNA of the CDR3: TGTGCCAGCAGCTTAGAGGGGGTAGTCTCTGGAAACACCATATATTTT. Amino acids: CASSLEGVVSGNTIYF.

This chain links TRBV19 with TRBJ1-6, with D maybe TRBD1 (6 bases). This CDR3 is 16 amino acids long. V was pared by 3 bases and J by 8 bases, with 17 bases between. CDR1 LNHDA and CDR2 SQIVND come from the germline V gene (reference sequence). The CDR3 sequence is CASSIGQGFVDSPLHF. In DNA form, the CDR3 reads TGTGCCAGTAGTATTGGGCAGGGGTTTGTGGATTCACCCCTCCACTTT.

At least ten counts were recorded for this clonotype. The rearrangement links TRBV2 to TRBJ2-2; TRBD1 matches 7 bases. J gave up 10 bases and V 6 bases, and 8 bases lay outside the gene matches. Germline V gives CDR1 SNHLY, CDR2 FYNNEI. This CDR3 contains 13 residues. The CDR3 reads CASRLTGLEELFF. CDR3 DNA sequence: TGTGCCAGCAGACTGACAGGGTTGGAGGAGCTGTTTTTT. Full variable domain (outside the CDR3, taken from reference TRBV2 and TRBJ2-2): EPEVTQTPSHQVTQMGQEVILRCVPISNHLYFYWYRQILGQKVEFLVSFYNNEISEKSEIFDDQFSVERPDGSNFTLKIRSTKLEDSAMYFCASRLTGLEELFFGEGSRLTVL.

In its sample, this clonotype was seen a few times. The chain joins TRBV7-2 to TRBJ1-5; no clear D. This CDR3 contains 15 residues. V was pared by 5 bases and J by 2 bases, with 13 bases between. Germline assignment: CDR1 SGHTA and CDR2 FQGNSA. Here the CDR3 DNA reads TGTGCCAGCAGCCCCTCGGGGTACGGCAATCAGCCCCAGCATTTT. It translates to CASSPSGYGNQPQHF.

This clonotype has ten or more counts. This chain connects TRBV28 to TRBJ1-1; no clear D. V shed 5 bases and J shed 4 bases, with 14 bases lying between them. The CDR3 is 14 residues long. Looked up from germline, CDR1 is MDHEN and CDR2 is SYDVKM. The chain's CDR3 is CASSPSTSGTEAFF. In nucleotides, the CDR3 is TGTGCCAGCAGTCCCTCGACGTCCGGCACTGAAGCTTTCTTT.

With respect to this clonotype: This may be a read error, as it is one base from a much larger clone. V usage is TRBV12-3 or TRBV12-4 and J usage is TRBJ2-5; D call uncertain. The CDR3 length is 13 residues. DNA for the CDR3: TGTGCCAGCAGTTTACGGATAAAAGAGACCCGGTACTTC. Protein: CASSLRIKETRYF.

This clonotype showed up just a few times. The V and J genes are TRBV5-4 and TRBJ1-2; TRBD1 agrees at 10 bases. V trimming: 5 bases; J trimming: 4 bases; junction bases outside the gene matches: 5. CDR3 size: 14 residues. Germline lookup yields CDR1 SGHNT and CDR2 YYREEE (reference sequence). The CDR3 protein is CASSSDRGFYGYTF. The CDR3 nucleotides read TGTGCCAGCAGTTCGGACAGGGGGTTCTATGGCTACACCTTC.

This clonotype was observed many times. The J gene is TRBJ1-1, the V gene TRBV28, with D uncertain. Germline V gene sequence: CDR1 MDHEN, CDR2 SYDVKM. This CDR3 has 14 residues. V dropped 10 bases and J dropped 4 bases, with 19 bases sitting between them. The CDR3 DNA follows: TGTGCCACCCAACCGGGCCGTTTCGGCACTGAAGCTTTCTTT. It specifies CATQPGRFGTEAFF.

This chain uses TRBV7-2 with TRBJ2-1; possibly TRBD2 for D (6 bases). The germline V gene has CDR1 SGHTA and CDR2 FQGNSA. The length of the CDR3 is 17 residues. Trimming took 5 bases from V and 6 from J, leaving 23 bases between them. The CDR3 region is CASSPTGGDPAGNEQFF. CDR3 DNA sequence: TGTGCCAGCAGCCCAACCGGCGGGGACCCAGCGGGCAATGAGCAGTTCTTC.

The chain carries TRBV2 and TRBJ1-1; 8 bases map to TRBD1. The CDR3 has 14 residues. Trimming at V came to 7 bases and at J to 2 bases, leaving 6 bases not matched to a gene. From germline, CDR1 is SNHLY and CDR2 FYNNEI. The chain's CDR3 is CASTGDRSNTEAFF. The CDR3 DNA reads TGTGCCAGCACCGGGGACAGGAGTAACACTGAAGCTTTCTTT. Supplemented by reference TRBV2 and TRBJ1-1, the full variable domain reads EPEVTQTPSHQVTQMGQEVILRCVPISNHLYFYWYRQILGQKVEFLVSFYNNEISEKSEIFDDQFSVERPDGSNFTLKIRSTKLEDSAMYFCASTGDRSNTEAFFGQGTRLTVV.

The chain employs TRBV25-1 and TRBJ2-7; D remains unclear. Trimming removed 8 bases at V and 3 bases at J, with 8 bases between. The germline gives CDR1 MGHDK, CDR2 SYGVNS. The CDR3 is 11 residues long. Here the CDR3 DNA reads TGTGCCAGCCCGGAAGTCTACGAGCAGTACTTC. This codes for CASPEVYEQYF.

The rearrangement links TRBV7-3 to TRBJ1-5; D call uncertain. V lost 11 bases, J lost 2 bases, and 7 bases lay in between. The CDR3 consists of 11 residues. Germline values: CDR1 SGHTA, CDR2 FQGTGA. For the CDR3, the DNA is TGTGCCGGACGGGGCAATCAGCCCCAGCATTTT. Its translation: CAGRGNQPQHF.

Many counts were recorded for this clonotype. This chain joins TRBV6-5 and TRBJ2-2; D call uncertain. Trimming pared 3 bases from V and 6 bases from J, leaving 5 bases between. The CDR3 covers 12 residues. Germline V gene lookup returns CDR1 MNHEY and CDR2 SVGAGI. This chain's CDR3 is CASSYFPGELFF. The DNA of the CDR3 is TGTGCCAGCAGTTATTTTCCCGGGGAGCTGTTTTTT.

This clonotype was detected a few times. The genes are TRBV7-8 and TRBJ2-1; D assignment may be TRBD1 or TRBD2 (5 bases each). The CDR3 runs to 15 residues. Trimming removed 2 bases from V and 7 bases from J, with 15 bases in between. The germline V gene encodes CDR1 SGHVS and CDR2 FQNEAQ. In DNA, the CDR3 is TGTGCCAGCAGCTTATCGAGAGGGGTTGGGAATGAGCAGTTCTTC. Its translation is CASSLSRGVGNEQFF. The full variable domain, its missing parts supplied by reference TRBV7-8 and TRBJ2-1, is GAGVSQSPRYKVAKRGQDVALRCDPISGHVSLFWYQQALGQGPEFLTYFQNEAQLDKSGLPSDRFFAERPEGSVSTLKIQRTQQEDSAVYLCASSLSRGVGNEQFFGPGTRLTVL.

This clonotype occurred many times. The chain uses TRBV12-3 or TRBV12-4 and TRBJ2-6; D gene uncertain. This CDR3 has 13 amino acids. V was pared by 6 bases and J by 0 bases, with 3 bases between. The CDR3 loop reads CASSSSGANVLTF. The CDR3 DNA reads as TGTGCCAGCAGCTCCTCTGGGGCCAACGTCCTGACTTTC.

A word on this clonotype: A far larger clone is just one base off, so this is likely a read error. The V and J genes are TRBV6-2 or TRBV6-3 and TRBJ1-4, with a tentative D call TRBD1 (5 bases). Germline lookup yields CDR1 MNHEY and CDR2 SVGEGT. V dropped 6 bases and J dropped 7 bases, with 21 bases sitting between them. The CDR3 is 16 amino acids. The CDR3 here is CASSRNQGGLGEKLFF. In DNA, the CDR3 is TGTGCCAGCAGCCGTAATCAGGGAGGTCTGGGTGAAAAACTGTTTTTT.

J is TRBJ2-1 and V is TRBV6-1; D not resolved. The germline CDR1 and CDR2 sequences are MNHNS and SASEGT. Trimming cost V 10 bases and J 0 bases, with 10 bases left between them. The CDR3 is made up of 13 amino acids. CDR3 sequence: CAIQRGSYNEQFF. CDR3 nucleotides: TGTGCCATCCAGCGCGGCTCCTACAATGAGCAGTTCTTC.

This clonotype has a handful of counts. The V gene is TRBV9, the J gene TRBJ2-2; D remains unclear. V dropped 6 bases and J dropped 9 bases, with 12 bases sitting between them. The germline CDR1 and CDR2 sequences are SGDLS and YYNGEE. This CDR3 is built from 12 residues. CDR3 DNA: TGTGCCAGCACCCCACGGGCAAGGGAGCTGTTTTTT. This gives the protein CASTPRARELFF. Full variable domain (remainder filled in from reference TRBV9 and TRBJ2-2): DSGVTQTPKHLITATGQRVTLRCSPRSGDLSVYWYQQSLDQGLQFLIQYYNGEERAKGNILERFSAQQFPDLHSELNLSSLELGDSALYFCASTPRARELFFGEGSRLTVL.

This clonotype came up many times. This chain links TRBV6-5 with TRBJ2-7; 9 positions agree with TRBD1. This CDR3 has 16 residues. J lost 3 bases, V lost 4 bases, and 10 bases had no gene match. The germline CDR1 and CDR2 sequences are MNHEY and SVGAGI. The CDR3 reads CASSLATGGKSYEQYF. CDR3 nucleotides: TGTGCCAGCAGTTTAGCCACAGGGGGCAAGAGCTACGAGCAGTACTTC.

This clonotype was seen at least ten times. The rearrangement uses TRBV10-3 and TRBJ1-6, with 9 bases matching TRBD1. Per the germline V gene, CDR1 is ENHRY and CDR2 is SYGVKD. There are 14 residues in the CDR3. With 5 bases clipped from V and 6 bases from J, the junction kept 2 bases outside the gene matches. The CDR3 DNA follows: TGTGCCATCAGTCGGGACAGGGCTAATTCACCCCTCCACTTT. Its protein is CAISRDRANSPLHF.